Below, one T cell receptor (beta chain) is given with its context. Its antigen is currently unknown. The Oncomine TCR Beta short-read assay generated sequence data from the DNA of cultured CD4+ T cells. TCRdb re-called the PCR reads through MiXCR, storing one row per CDR3 protein. The table has thousands of distinct CDR3 sequences, about 63% seen once. Germline loops: CDR1 KGHDR, CDR2 SFDVKD. The CDR3 consists of 17 residues. V lost 3 bases and J lost 5, with 19 bases in between. This record comes from a study of vaccination and CD4 T cells after COVID-19. Regarding the study as a whole: In convalescent patients, 304 of 307 vaccine-specific clones were mono-reactive for SARS-CoV-2 spike.

The treatment here: approximately 11-day PBMC culture with coronavirus spike peptide pools or control peptides (ViraFEST assay). V gene TRBV24-1 combines with J gene TRBJ1-5; weak D call: TRBD1 (5 bases). The sample comprised CD4+ T cells from blood, cultured in vitro. This sequence originates from a human donor who had recovered from COVID-19. The CDR3 DNA reads TGTGCCACCAGTGATCGGGGGGTGCCGACCCAGTATCAGCCCCAGCATTTT. This translates into CATSDRGVPTQYQPQHF.